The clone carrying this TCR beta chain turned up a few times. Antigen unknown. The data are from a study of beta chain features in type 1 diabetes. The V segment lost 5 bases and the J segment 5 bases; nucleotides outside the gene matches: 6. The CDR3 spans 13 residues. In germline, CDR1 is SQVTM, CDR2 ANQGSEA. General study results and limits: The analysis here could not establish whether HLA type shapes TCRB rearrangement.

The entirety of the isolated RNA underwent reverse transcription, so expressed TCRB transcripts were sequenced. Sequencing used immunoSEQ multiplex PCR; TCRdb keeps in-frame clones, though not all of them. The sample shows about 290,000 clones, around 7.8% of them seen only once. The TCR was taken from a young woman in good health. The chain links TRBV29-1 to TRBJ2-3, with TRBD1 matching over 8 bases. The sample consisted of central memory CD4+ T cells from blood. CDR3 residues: CSVPGGPGDTQYF. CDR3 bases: TGCAGCGTTCCAGGGGGCCCTGGAGATACGCAGTATTTT.